This T cell receptor (beta chain) appears in the sequencing data of a study of PD-1 blockade in classical Hodgkin lymphoma. Study information: Patients in the cohort were put on intravenous nivolumab, 3 mg/kg every 2 weeks. Study-wide points: Sources of repertoire differences remain undefined, possibly disease activity or prior therapy.

The CDR3 is 16 residues long. Trimming at V came to 5 bases and at J to 1 base, leaving 6 bases not matched to a gene. Per the germline V gene, CDR1 is MRHNA and CDR2 is SNTAGT. In the case of this clone: Antigen: not known.

This sample's time point: cycle 4 day 1 (C4D1), after 6 weeks of nivolumab. Each patient experienced a relapse that followed autologous stem cell transplantation, and brentuximab vedotin exposure varied. Repertoires were generated with immunoSEQ multiplex PCR, while TCRdb's copy carries only in-frame clones and drops some. There are about 60,000 clones in the sample; just over 90% occur only once, and more than 7.5% lies in the top ten. The source is a human donor with classical Hodgkin lymphoma. This specimen consisted of peripheral blood mononuclear cells (PBMCs), obtained before the fourth cycle of nivolumab. The gene calls are TRBV6-4 and TRBJ2-1, with 9 positions matching TRBD1. The CDR3: CASSLTGGASYNEQFF. The CDR3, as DNA: TGTGCCAGCAGTCTTACAGGGGGCGCTTCCTACAATGAGCAGTTCTTC.